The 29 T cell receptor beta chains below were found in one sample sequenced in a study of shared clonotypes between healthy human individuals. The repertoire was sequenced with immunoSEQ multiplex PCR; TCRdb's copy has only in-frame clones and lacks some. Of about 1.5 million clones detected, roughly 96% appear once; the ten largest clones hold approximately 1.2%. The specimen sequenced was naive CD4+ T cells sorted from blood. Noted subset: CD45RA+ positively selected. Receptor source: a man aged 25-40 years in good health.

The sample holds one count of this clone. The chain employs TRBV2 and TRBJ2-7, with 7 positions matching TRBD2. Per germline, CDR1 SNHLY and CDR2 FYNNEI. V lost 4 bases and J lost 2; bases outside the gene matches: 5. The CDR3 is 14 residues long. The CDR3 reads CASSAGGRPYEQYF. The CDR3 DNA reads TGTGCCAGCAGTGCGGGCGGGAGACCCTACGAGCAGTACTTC.

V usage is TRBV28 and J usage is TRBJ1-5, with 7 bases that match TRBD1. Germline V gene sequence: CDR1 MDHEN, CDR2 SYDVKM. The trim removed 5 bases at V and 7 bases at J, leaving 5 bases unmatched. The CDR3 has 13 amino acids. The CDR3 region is CASSTGESQPQHF. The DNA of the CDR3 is TGTGCCAGCAGTACAGGGGAGAGCCAGCCCCAGCATTTT.

Here the CDR3 DNA reads TGTGCCAGCGCCGGGGCGGGAGTGCATGAGCAGTTCTTC. Translating gives CASAGAGVHEQFF. The chain has TRBV5-4 and TRBJ2-1; 7 bases match TRBD2. J gave up 8 bases and V 7 bases, and 9 bases lay outside the gene matches. This CDR3 is 13 amino acids long. Germline CDR1 reads SGHNT; CDR2 reads YYREEE (reference sequence).

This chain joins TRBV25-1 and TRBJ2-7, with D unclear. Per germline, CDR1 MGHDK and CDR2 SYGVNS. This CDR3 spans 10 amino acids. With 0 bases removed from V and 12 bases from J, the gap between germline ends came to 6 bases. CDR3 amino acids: CASSEYRTYF. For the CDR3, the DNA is TGTGCCAGCAGTGAATATAGAACGTACTTC.

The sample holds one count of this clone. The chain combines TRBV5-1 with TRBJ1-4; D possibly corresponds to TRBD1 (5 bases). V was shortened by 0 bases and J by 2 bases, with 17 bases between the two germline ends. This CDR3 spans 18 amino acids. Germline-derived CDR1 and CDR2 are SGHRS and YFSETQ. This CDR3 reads CASSLVRDSKETNEKLFF. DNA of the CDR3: TGCGCCAGCAGCTTGGTTAGAGACAGCAAAGAGACTAATGAAAAACTGTTTTTT.

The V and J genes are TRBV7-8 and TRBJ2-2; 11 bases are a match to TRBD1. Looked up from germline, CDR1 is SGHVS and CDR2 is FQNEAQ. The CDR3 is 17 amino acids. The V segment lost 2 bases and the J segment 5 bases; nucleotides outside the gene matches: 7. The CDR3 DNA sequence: TGTGCCAGCAGCTTATCCCCGGGACAGGGGGTAACCGGGGAGCTGTTTTTT. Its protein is CASSLSPGQGVTGELFF.

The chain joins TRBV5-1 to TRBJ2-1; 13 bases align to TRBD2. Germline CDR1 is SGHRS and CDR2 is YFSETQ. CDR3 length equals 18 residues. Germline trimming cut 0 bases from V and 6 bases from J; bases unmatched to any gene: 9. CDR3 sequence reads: CASSLGTSGRMAGNEQFF. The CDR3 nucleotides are TGCGCCAGCAGCTTGGGGACTAGCGGGAGAATGGCGGGCAATGAGCAGTTCTTC.

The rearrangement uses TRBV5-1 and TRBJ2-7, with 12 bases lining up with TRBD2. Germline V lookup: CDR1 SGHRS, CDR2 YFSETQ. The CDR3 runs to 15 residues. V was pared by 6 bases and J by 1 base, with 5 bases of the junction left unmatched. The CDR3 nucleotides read TGCGCCAGCACAACGGGACTAGCGGGTTCCTACGAGCAGTACTTC. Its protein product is CASTTGLAGSYEQYF.

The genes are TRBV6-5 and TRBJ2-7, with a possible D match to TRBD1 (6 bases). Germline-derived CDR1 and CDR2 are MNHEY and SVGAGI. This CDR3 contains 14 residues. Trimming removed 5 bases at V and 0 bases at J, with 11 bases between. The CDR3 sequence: CASSQYRVSYEQYF. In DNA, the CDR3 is TGTGCCAGCAGTCAATACAGGGTCTCCTACGAGCAGTACTTC.

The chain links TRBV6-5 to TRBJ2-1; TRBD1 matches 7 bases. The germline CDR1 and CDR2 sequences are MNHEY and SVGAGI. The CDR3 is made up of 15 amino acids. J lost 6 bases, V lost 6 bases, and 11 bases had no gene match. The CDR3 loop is CASSNPRGSSNEQFF. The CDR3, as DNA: TGTGCCAGCAGCAACCCCAGGGGGTCGAGCAATGAGCAGTTCTTC.

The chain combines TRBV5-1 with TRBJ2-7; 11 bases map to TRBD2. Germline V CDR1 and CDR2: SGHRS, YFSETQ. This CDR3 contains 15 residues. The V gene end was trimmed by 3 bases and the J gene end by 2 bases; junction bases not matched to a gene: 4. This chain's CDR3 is CASSWTSGFTYEQYF. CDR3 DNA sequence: TGCGCCAGCAGCTGGACTAGCGGGTTCACCTACGAGCAGTACTTC.

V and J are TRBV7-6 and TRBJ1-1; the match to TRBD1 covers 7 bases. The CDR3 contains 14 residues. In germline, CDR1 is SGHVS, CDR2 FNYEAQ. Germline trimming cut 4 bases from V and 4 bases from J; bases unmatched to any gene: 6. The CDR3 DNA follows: TGTGCCAGCAGCTCCGGGACAGCACTCACTGAAGCTTTCTTT. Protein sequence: CASSSGTALTEAFF.

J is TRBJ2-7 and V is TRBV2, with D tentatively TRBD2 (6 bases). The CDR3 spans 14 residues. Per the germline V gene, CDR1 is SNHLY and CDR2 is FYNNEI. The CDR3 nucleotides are TGTGTCACAGTGGAGGGTATCAGGTCCTACGAGCAGTACTTC. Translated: CVTVEGIRSYEQYF.

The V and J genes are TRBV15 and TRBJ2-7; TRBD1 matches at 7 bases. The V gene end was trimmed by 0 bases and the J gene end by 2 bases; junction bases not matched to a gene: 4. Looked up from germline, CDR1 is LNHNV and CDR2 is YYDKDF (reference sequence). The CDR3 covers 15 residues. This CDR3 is CATSREPQGPYEQYF. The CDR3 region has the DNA TGTGCCACCAGCAGAGAACCACAGGGGCCCTACGAGCAGTACTTC.

In nucleotides, the CDR3 is TGTGCCAGCAGTGAACTATCTGGAAACACCATATATTTT. Residues: CASSELSGNTIYF. The rearrangement uses TRBV2 and TRBJ1-3; no clear D gene. Germline assignment: CDR1 SNHLY and CDR2 FYNNEI. The V end lost 2 bases, the J end lost 1 base, and 3 bases lay between the germline ends. CDR3 size: 13 residues.

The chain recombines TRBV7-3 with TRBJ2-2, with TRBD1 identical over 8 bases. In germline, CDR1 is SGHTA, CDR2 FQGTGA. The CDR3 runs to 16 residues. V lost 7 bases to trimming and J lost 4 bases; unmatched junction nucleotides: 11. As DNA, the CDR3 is TGTGCCAGCACCCGATCTACAGGGGGAGGCACCGGGGAGCTGTTTTTT. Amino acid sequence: CASTRSTGGGTGELFF.

CDR3 region: CASSEYQRSYNEQFF. The CDR3 region has the DNA TGTGCCAGCAGTGAATATCAGCGGAGTTACAATGAGCAGTTCTTC. The J gene is TRBJ2-1, the V gene TRBV6-1, with D possibly TRBD2 on 5 matching bases. The germline CDR1 and CDR2 sequences are MNHNS and SASEGT. The CDR3 is 15 amino acids. The V gene lost 2 bases and the J gene lost 4 bases, with 12 bases spanning the gap.

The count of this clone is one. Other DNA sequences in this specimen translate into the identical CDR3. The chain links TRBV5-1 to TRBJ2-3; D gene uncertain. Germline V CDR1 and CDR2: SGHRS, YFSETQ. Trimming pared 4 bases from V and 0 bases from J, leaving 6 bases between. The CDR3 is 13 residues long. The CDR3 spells CASSTTSTDTQYF. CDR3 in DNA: TGCGCCAGCAGCACAACTAGCACAGATACGCAGTATTTT.

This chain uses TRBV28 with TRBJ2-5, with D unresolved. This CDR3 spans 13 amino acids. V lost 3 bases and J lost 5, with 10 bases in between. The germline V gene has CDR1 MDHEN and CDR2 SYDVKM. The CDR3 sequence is CASSFVVGETQYF. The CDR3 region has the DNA TGTGCCAGCAGTTTTGTGGTGGGGGAGACCCAGTACTTC.

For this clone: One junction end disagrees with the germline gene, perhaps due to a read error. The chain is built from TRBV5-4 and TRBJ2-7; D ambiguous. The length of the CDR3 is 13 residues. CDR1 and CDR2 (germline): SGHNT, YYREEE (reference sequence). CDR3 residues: CASSTNVQELFDF. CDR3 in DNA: TGTGCCAGCAGCACAAACGTCCAGGAACTATTCGACTTC.

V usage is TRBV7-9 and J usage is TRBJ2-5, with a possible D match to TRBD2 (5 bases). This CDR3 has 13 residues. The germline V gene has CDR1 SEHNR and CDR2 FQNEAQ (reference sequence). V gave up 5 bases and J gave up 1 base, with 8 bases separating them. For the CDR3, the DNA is TGTGCCAGCAGCCCTAGCCTCCAAGAGACCCAGTACTTC. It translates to CASSPSLQETQYF. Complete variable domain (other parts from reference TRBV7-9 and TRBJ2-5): DTGVSQNPRHKITKRGQNVTFRCDPISEHNRLYWYRQTLGQGPEFLTYFQNEAQLEKSRLLSDRFSAERPKGSFSTLEIQRTEQGDSAMYLCASSPSLQETQYFGPGTRLLVL.

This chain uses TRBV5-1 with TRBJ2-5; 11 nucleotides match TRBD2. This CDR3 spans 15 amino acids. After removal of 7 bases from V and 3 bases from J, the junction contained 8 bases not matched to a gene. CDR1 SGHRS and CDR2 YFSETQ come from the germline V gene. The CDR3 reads CASGPGLAGEETQYF. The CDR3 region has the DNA TGCGCCAGCGGCCCTGGACTAGCGGGCGAAGAGACCCAGTACTTC. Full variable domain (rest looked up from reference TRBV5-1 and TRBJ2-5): KAGVTQTPRYLIKTRGQQVTLSCSPISGHRSVSWYQQTPGQGLQFLFEYFSETQRNKGNFPGRFSGRQFSNSRSEMNVSTLELGDSALYLCASGPGLAGEETQYFGPGTRLLVL.

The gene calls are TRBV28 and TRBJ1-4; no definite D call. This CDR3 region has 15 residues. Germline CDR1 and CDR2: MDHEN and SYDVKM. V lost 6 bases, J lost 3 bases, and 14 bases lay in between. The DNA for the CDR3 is TGTGCCAGCAGCTTTGACCGGCGGGCTAATGAAAAACTGTTTTTT. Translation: CASSFDRRANEKLFF.

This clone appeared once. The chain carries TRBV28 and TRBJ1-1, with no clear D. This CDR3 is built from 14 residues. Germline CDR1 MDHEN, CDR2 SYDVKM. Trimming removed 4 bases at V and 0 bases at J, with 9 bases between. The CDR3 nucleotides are TGTGCCAGCAGTTCCCCATATTTGAACACTGAAGCTTTCTTT. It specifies CASSSPYLNTEAFF.

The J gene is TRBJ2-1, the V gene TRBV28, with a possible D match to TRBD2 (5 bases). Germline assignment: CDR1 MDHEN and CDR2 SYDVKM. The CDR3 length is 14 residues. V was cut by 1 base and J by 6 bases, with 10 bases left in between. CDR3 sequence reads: CASSLYGLPNEQFF. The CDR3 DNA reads TGTGCCAGCAGTTTATACGGACTCCCCAATGAGCAGTTCTTC.

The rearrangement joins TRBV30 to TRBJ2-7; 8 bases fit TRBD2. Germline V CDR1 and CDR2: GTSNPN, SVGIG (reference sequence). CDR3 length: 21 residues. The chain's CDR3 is CAYVGGLPQLAESPNPYEQYF. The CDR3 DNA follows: TGTGCTTACGTGGGGGGCTTACCTCAACTAGCGGAATCTCCTAATCCCTACGAGCAGTACTTC.

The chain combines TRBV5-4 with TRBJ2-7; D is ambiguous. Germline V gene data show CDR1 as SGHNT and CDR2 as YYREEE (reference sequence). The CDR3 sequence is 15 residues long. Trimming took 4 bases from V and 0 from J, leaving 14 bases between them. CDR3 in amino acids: CASSRDGGSSYEQYF. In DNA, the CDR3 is TGTGCCAGCAGCCGAGACGGCGGAAGCTCCTACGAGCAGTACTTC. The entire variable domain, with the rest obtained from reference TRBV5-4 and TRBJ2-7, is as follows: ETGVTQSPTHLIKTRGQQVTLRCSSQSGHNTVSWYQQALGQGPQFIFQYYREEENGRGNFPPRFSGLQFPNYSSELNVNALELDDSALYLCASSRDGGSSYEQYFGPGTRLTVT.

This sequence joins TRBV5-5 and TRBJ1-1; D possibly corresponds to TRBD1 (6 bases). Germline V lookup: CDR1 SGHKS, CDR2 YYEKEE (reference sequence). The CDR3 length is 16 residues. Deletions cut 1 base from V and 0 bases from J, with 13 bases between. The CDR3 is CASSLMGAMMNTEAFF. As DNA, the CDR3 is TGTGCCAGCAGCTTGATGGGGGCCATGATGAACACTGAAGCTTTCTTT.

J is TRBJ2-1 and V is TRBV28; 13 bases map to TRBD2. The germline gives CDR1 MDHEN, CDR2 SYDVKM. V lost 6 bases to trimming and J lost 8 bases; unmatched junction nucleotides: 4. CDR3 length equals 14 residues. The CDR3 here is CASRGLAGVYEQFF. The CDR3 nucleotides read TGTGCCAGCAGAGGACTAGCGGGAGTGTATGAGCAGTTCTTC. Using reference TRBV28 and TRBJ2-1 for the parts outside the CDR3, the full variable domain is DVKVTQSSRYLVKRTGEKVFLECVQDMDHENMFWYRQDPGLGLRLIYFSYDVKMKEKGDIPEGYSVSREKKERFSLILESASTNQTSMYLCASRGLAGVYEQFFGPGTRLTVL.